Each of the 31 T cell receptor beta chains below was sequenced from the same sample in a study of regulatory T cells in long-lasting Graves disease. The time point is: newly diagnosed GD, antithyroid drugs for less than 3 months. Following extraction of RNA from PBMCs, that RNA was used to make the TCR library. To make TCR beta libraries, researchers used iRepertoire HTBI primers and Arm-PCR of CDR3 regions. TCRdb reprocessed the multiplex PCR reads with MiXCR, giving one entry per CDR3 protein. The sample shows 530,000 or so distinct CDR3 sequences, about 14% of them seen only once. These data also featured in a second study, about T cells in Graves' hyperthyroidism and ophthalmopathy.

Sequences were derived from peripheral blood mononuclear cells (PBMCs), sampled at new diagnosis, from a patient treated with antithyroid drugs. The receptors originated from a man younger than 40 with Graves disease.

This clonotype showed up just a few times. V usage is TRBV3-1 and J usage is TRBJ2-2; 8 bases are shared with TRBD2. V was pared by 4 bases and J by 6 bases, with 10 bases of the junction left unmatched. Germline V gene data show CDR1 as LGHDT and CDR2 as YNNKEL (reference sequence). CDR3 length: 16 residues. The CDR3: CASSPQPGLVSGELFF. The CDR3, as DNA: TGTGCCAGCAGCCCCCAACCGGGACTAGTTTCCGGGGAGCTGTTTTTT.

The chain joins TRBV5-6 to TRBJ1-3; D not certain. Trimming took 1 base from V and 1 from J, leaving 15 bases between them. CDR1 and CDR2 (germline): SGHDT, YYEEEE. There are 17 residues in the CDR3. Written as DNA, the CDR3 is TGTGCCAGCAGCTTGCAACAAGAGAGGTTATCTGGAAACACCATATATTTT. Translating gives CASSLQQERLSGNTIYF.

This clonotype was seen repeatedly, ten times or more. The CDR3 nucleotides read TGTGCCAGCAGCCAATCCCTCAGGGGATTGAACACTGAAGCTTTCTTT. It yields the protein CASSQSLRGLNTEAFF. The chain couples TRBV16 to TRBJ1-1, with D possibly matching TRBD1 (6 bases). Germline CDR1 KGHSY, CDR2 FQNENV. This CDR3 has 16 amino acids. V lost 0 bases and J 0 bases, leaving 11 bases between the germline ends.

This clonotype was observed a handful of times. The chain links TRBV19 to TRBJ2-3, with 7 bases fitting TRBD2. This CDR3 is built from 14 residues. The V segment lost 4 bases and the J segment 2 bases; nucleotides outside the gene matches: 3. The germline V gene encodes CDR1 LNHDA and CDR2 SQIVND (reference sequence). CDR3 sequence: CASSTLADTDTQYF. The CDR3 DNA reads TGTGCCAGTAGTACCCTAGCGGACACAGATACGCAGTATTTT.

This clonotype was recorded many times. The J gene is TRBJ2-1, the V gene TRBV20-1; weak D call: TRBD1 (5 bases). The CDR3 is 12 amino acids. CDR1 and CDR2 (germline): DFQATT, SNEGSKA (reference sequence). V gave up 6 bases and J gave up 6 bases, with 12 bases separating them. DNA of the CDR3: TGCAGTGCCCAGCCAGGGTTCAATGAGCAGTTCTTC. This sequence encodes CSAQPGFNEQFF.

This clonotype has at least ten counts. The J gene is TRBJ1-5, the V gene TRBV15, with 10 bases that match TRBD1. Germline CDR1 reads LNHNV; CDR2 reads YYDKDF (reference sequence). This CDR3 spans 13 amino acids. With 5 bases clipped from V and 6 bases from J, the junction kept 1 base outside the gene matches. The CDR3 nucleotides are TGTGCCACCAGCGGGACAGGGGCTCAGCCCCAGCATTTT. It translates to CATSGTGAQPQHF.

This clonotype was observed many times. V usage is TRBV12-3 or TRBV12-4 and J usage is TRBJ2-1; D remains ambiguous. The CDR3 is made up of 12 amino acids. With 0 bases removed from V and 7 bases from J, the gap between germline ends came to 4 bases. This CDR3 reads CASSLARNEQFF. The CDR3, as DNA: TGTGCCAGCAGTTTAGCAAGGAATGAGCAGTTCTTC.

In this sample, this clonotype turned up many times. In nucleotides, the CDR3 is TGTGCCATCAGTTTCGGAACCGGGGAGCTGTTTTTT. It specifies CAISFGTGELFF. V and J are TRBV10-3 and TRBJ2-2, with D unclear. Germline V gives CDR1 ENHRY, CDR2 SYGVKD. This CDR3 has 12 amino acids. The ends were cut back, 5 bases at V and 5 bases at J, with 6 bases in the middle.

The J gene is TRBJ1-1, the V gene TRBV5-1; D is undetermined. Deletions cut 5 bases from V and 7 bases from J, with 15 bases between. Looked up from germline, CDR1 is SGHRS and CDR2 is YFSETQ. The CDR3 totals 13 residues. The CDR3 loop is CASRHSSSHEAFF. The CDR3, as DNA: TGCGCCAGCAGGCATTCGTCGTCCCATGAAGCTTTCTTT.

In this sample, this clonotype turned up a few times. V usage is TRBV7-9 and J usage is TRBJ2-6, with TRBD1 matching 9 bases. V was pared by 11 bases and J by 2 bases, with 10 bases of the junction left unmatched. Germline CDR1 is SEHNR and CDR2 is FQNEAQ (reference sequence). The CDR3 extends over 16 amino acids. CDR3 nucleotides: TGTGCCGGCGGGACAGGGAACTATGCTGGGGCCAACGTCCTGACTTTC. Translating gives CAGGTGNYAGANVLTF.

In this sample, this clonotype turned up a few times. J is TRBJ2-3 and V is TRBV12-3 or TRBV12-4; 12 bases line up with TRBD2. The CDR3 is made up of 18 amino acids. After removal of 5 bases from V and 4 bases from J, the junction contained 13 bases not matched to a gene. The CDR3 DNA reads TGTGCCAGCAGTACCCTTCCGACTAGCGGGAGATCCCCAGATACGCAGTATTTT. Amino acids: CASSTLPTSGRSPDTQYF.

With regard to this clonotype: A far larger clone is a single base away, which makes a read error likely. The rearrangement joins TRBV25-1 to TRBJ2-1, with D perhaps TRBD1 (6 bases). CDR1 is MGHDK and CDR2 is SYGVNS in the germline V gene. V was clipped by 4 bases and J by 2 bases, with 6 bases between them. The CDR3 runs to 13 residues. DNA for the CDR3: TGTGCCAGCAGTGGGGACACCTACAATGAGCAGTTCTTC. The encoded protein is CASSGDTYNEQFF.

The chain couples TRBV25-1 to TRBJ2-5, with TRBD2 matching 8 bases. This CDR3 is built from 15 residues. Germline loops: CDR1 MGHDK, CDR2 SYGVNS. V lost 5 bases and J lost 4; bases outside the gene matches: 9. CDR3 DNA: TGTGCCAGCAGTTTTCAACTAGCGGCAGGAGAGACCCAGTACTTC. Encoded protein: CASSFQLAAGETQYF.

In its sample, this clonotype was seen a few times. The chain recombines TRBV5-1 with TRBJ2-7; 7 bases line up with TRBD2. The V gene's germline CDR1 is SGHRS and CDR2 YFSETQ. The V and J ends lost 0 bases and 5 bases, in that order; junction bases with no gene match: 5. The CDR3 is made up of 14 amino acids. The CDR3 nucleotides are TGCGCCAGCAGCTTGGCGTGGGGGGGAAACGAGCAGTACTTC. This translates into CASSLAWGGNEQYF.

The chain employs TRBV20-1 and TRBJ2-2, with a tentative D call TRBD2 (6 bases). CDR1 is DFQATT and CDR2 is SNEGSKA in the germline V gene (reference sequence). The CDR3 contains 16 residues. Trimming shortened V by 0 bases and J by 6 bases, and 17 bases separated the two germline ends. The CDR3 is CSARDLRTTLSGELFF. The CDR3 region has the DNA TGCAGTGCTAGAGATCTTAGGACTACTCTCTCCGGGGAGCTGTTTTTT.

Remarks on this clonotype: A read error may explain this, as a much larger clone is one base away. Because it lacks the conserved phenylalanine or tryptophan at the end, this CDR3 is likely a read error. The CDR3 is CSARELAGARTQYL. DNA for the CDR3: TGCAGTGCTAGAGAACTAGCGGGAGCTCGTACGCAGTATCTT. The chain joins TRBV20-1 to TRBJ2-3, with 11 bases fitting TRBD2. Losses at the gene ends were 0 bases for V and 8 bases for J; bases not matched to a gene: 4. Germline V gene lookup returns CDR1 DFQATT and CDR2 SNEGSKA (reference sequence). The CDR3 extends over 14 amino acids.

This clonotype was seen many times. The chain carries TRBV14 and TRBJ2-1; D unclear. The CDR3 sequence is 15 residues long. CDR1 is SGHDN, CDR2 FVKESK, per germline. V was clipped by 3 bases and J by 5 bases, with 14 bases between them. This CDR3 reads CASSHPGRYNNEQFF. The CDR3 coding sequence is TGTGCCAGCAGCCACCCCGGGCGCTACAACAATGAGCAGTTCTTC. Full variable domain (missing parts from reference TRBV14 and TRBJ2-1): EAGVTQFPSHSVIEKGQTVTLRCDPISGHDNLYWYRRVMGKEIKFLLHFVKESKQDESGMPNNRFLAERTGGTYSTLKVQPAELEDSGVYFCASSHPGRYNNEQFFGPGTRLTVL.

At least ten counts were recorded for this clonotype. This rearrangement joins TRBV5-1 to TRBJ2-1; 8 positions agree with TRBD2. With 1 base clipped from V and 9 bases from J, the junction kept 15 bases outside the gene matches. Germline CDR1 SGHRS, CDR2 YFSETQ. This CDR3 has 17 residues. In nucleotides, the CDR3 is TGCGCCAGCAGCTTGCTGGTCGCGTTAGCGGGAAAGGGTGAGCAGTTCTTC. This gives the protein CASSLLVALAGKGEQFF.

This clonotype occurred many times. The chain joins TRBV12-3 or TRBV12-4 to TRBJ2-5, with D uncertain. The CDR3 loop spans 12 amino acids. V lost 5 bases to trimming and J lost 7 bases, with 11 bases between them. CDR3 sequence reads: CASSPGPGTQYF. The CDR3 DNA follows: TGTGCCAGCAGTCCCGGACCAGGGACCCAGTACTTC.

The rearrangement joins TRBV5-1 to TRBJ2-5; D gene ambiguous. This CDR3 has 16 amino acids. V shed 4 bases and J shed 1 base, with 17 bases lying between them. Germline CDR1 SGHRS, CDR2 YFSETQ. CDR3 amino acids: CASSPLRSGPQETQYF. CDR3 bases: TGCGCCAGCAGCCCTTTGCGTAGTGGGCCCCAAGAGACCCAGTACTTC.

The chain employs TRBV19 and TRBJ1-4, with TRBD1 as a possible D gene (6 bases). The CDR3 has 13 amino acids. Trimming stripped 4 bases from V and 10 bases from J, with 13 bases between. Germline V gene lookup returns CDR1 LNHDA and CDR2 SQIVND (reference sequence). CDR3 region: CASSTPPRGKLFF. In DNA, the CDR3 is TGTGCCAGTAGTACCCCCCCCAGGGGAAAACTGTTTTTT.

This clonotype was seen repeatedly, ten times or more. The chain links TRBV5-1 to TRBJ1-1; the match to TRBD1 covers 7 bases. V gave up 6 bases and J gave up 3 bases; unmatched junction bases: 17. This CDR3 has 17 amino acids. Germline V CDR1 and CDR2: SGHRS, YFSETQ. The CDR3 is CASTFTPGTAFDTEAFF. The CDR3, as DNA: TGCGCCAGCACCTTCACCCCCGGGACAGCGTTTGACACTGAAGCTTTCTTT.

This clonotype has only a few counts. The chain combines TRBV5-4 with TRBJ2-5; D ambiguous. V was trimmed by 4 bases and J by 5 bases, leaving 18 bases between them. The CDR3 contains 15 residues. Germline-derived CDR1 and CDR2 are SGHNT and YYREEE (reference sequence). CDR3 DNA sequence: TGTGCCAGCAGCCAATACAGTATGGGTTGGGAGACCCAGTACTTC. This codes for CASSQYSMGWETQYF.

The V and J genes are TRBV29-1 and TRBJ2-1; no reliable D call. Looked up from germline, CDR1 is SQVTM and CDR2 is ANQGSEA. The CDR3 extends over 13 amino acids. V was shortened by 7 bases and J by 0 bases, with 10 bases between the two germline ends. The CDR3 spells CSAGRDSYNEQFF. As DNA, the CDR3 is TGCAGCGCCGGAAGGGACTCCTACAATGAGCAGTTCTTC.

The table lists this clonotype with many counts. This chain uses TRBV30 with TRBJ2-2; weak D call: TRBD2 (5 bases). The CDR3 is 14 residues long. The germline V gene encodes CDR1 GTSNPN and CDR2 SVGIG (reference sequence). Deletions cut 3 bases from V and 5 bases from J, with 13 bases between. The CDR3 loop is CAWRLRRGTGELFF. The CDR3 DNA reads TGTGCCTGGAGGTTGCGGCGCGGGACCGGGGAGCTGTTTTTT.

This clonotype was detected many times. The J gene is TRBJ2-2, the V gene TRBV6-1; weak D call: TRBD2 (6 bases). There are 17 residues in the CDR3. V lost 0 bases and J lost 0, with 11 bases in between. CDR1 MNHNS and CDR2 SASEGT come from the germline V gene. CDR3 loop: CASSEAVTGANTGELFF. The CDR3 region has the DNA TGTGCCAGCAGTGAAGCGGTTACGGGAGCGAACACCGGGGAGCTGTTTTTT.

This clonotype was counted at least ten times. The CDR3 coding sequence is TGCAGCGTTCGGACGCAGGGGTCGGGTGAAAAACTGTTTTTT. Protein sequence: CSVRTQGSGEKLFF. The J gene is TRBJ1-4, the V gene TRBV29-1; the D gene is possibly TRBD1 (6 bases). Trimming pared 5 bases from V and 7 bases from J, leaving 17 bases between. Germline assignment: CDR1 SQVTM and CDR2 ANQGSEA. The CDR3 is 14 residues long.

Concerning this clonotype: A single base separates this from a much larger clone, so it may be a read error. V gene TRBV30 combines with J gene TRBJ2-7; D is unclear. Germline-derived CDR1 and CDR2 are GTSNPN and SVGIG (reference sequence). Trimming removed 3 bases at V and 2 bases at J, with 8 bases between. The CDR3 is 12 amino acids. CDR3 amino acids: CAWSQSPYEQYF. The DNA of the CDR3 is TGTGCCTGGAGCCAAAGCCCCTACGAGCAGTACTTC.

This clonotype was seen at least ten times. The V call is TRBV29-1, the J call TRBJ2-3; 8 bases map to TRBD1. The ends lost 4 bases at V and 2 bases at J; junction bases unmatched: 8. Germline CDR1 reads SQVTM; CDR2 reads ANQGSEA. CDR3 length equals 15 residues. CDR3: CSVVVRDRPTDTQYF. The DNA for the CDR3 is TGCAGCGTTGTTGTCCGGGACAGGCCCACAGATACGCAGTATTTT.

This clonotype was counted ten times or more. The V gene is TRBV4-1, the J gene TRBJ2-1, with TRBD2 as a possible D gene (5 bases). Germline CDR1 and CDR2: MGHRA and YSYEKL. The CDR3 runs 17 residues. Trimming stripped 1 base from V and 9 bases from J, with 22 bases between. CDR3 in DNA: TGCGCCAGCAGCCAAGGGGAGTGGGCTAGTACATCCCCTGAGCAGTTCTTC. Its protein product is CASSQGEWASTSPEQFF.

J is TRBJ2-3 and V is TRBV29-1; 10 bases fit TRBD1. Germline-derived CDR1 and CDR2 are SQVTM and ANQGSEA. The CDR3 is 16 amino acids. V shed 7 bases, J shed 0 bases, and the junction held 10 bases outside the gene matches. This CDR3 is CSGTGGASWSTDTQYF. Written as DNA, the CDR3 is TGCAGCGGGACAGGGGGAGCGAGCTGGAGCACAGATACGCAGTATTTT.